This TCR beta chain emerged from a study of T cell responses to AZD1222 COVID-19 vaccine. Study-level findings and limits: Repertoire samples came only from after the peak T cell response. Two doses of AZD1222 preceded a rise in Spike-specific TCR breadth and depth. CD4 TCRs associated with vaccination spanned spike, dominating at 160-218 and 743-854.

On this clone itself: Antigen specificity is unknown.

Profiled with immunoSEQ multiplex PCR; TCRdb holds only in-frame clones, not every one. Here the sample spans roughly 200,000 clones, approximately 90% being singletons. Germline V gives CDR1 SGHAT, CDR2 FQNNGV. Trimming removed 5 bases at V and 0 bases at J, with 12 bases between. The CDR3 is 15 amino acids. The clonotype was recovered from an adult who received the AZD1222 COVID-19 vaccine. The chain recombines TRBV11-2 with TRBJ2-3, with TRBD2 as a possible D gene (6 bases). This sample comprised peripheral blood, obtained 28 days after the second AZD1222 dose. CDR3 in amino acids: CASSQGTSSTDTQYF. The CDR3 DNA reads as TGTGCCAGCAGCCAAGGGACTTCAAGCACAGATACGCAGTATTTT.